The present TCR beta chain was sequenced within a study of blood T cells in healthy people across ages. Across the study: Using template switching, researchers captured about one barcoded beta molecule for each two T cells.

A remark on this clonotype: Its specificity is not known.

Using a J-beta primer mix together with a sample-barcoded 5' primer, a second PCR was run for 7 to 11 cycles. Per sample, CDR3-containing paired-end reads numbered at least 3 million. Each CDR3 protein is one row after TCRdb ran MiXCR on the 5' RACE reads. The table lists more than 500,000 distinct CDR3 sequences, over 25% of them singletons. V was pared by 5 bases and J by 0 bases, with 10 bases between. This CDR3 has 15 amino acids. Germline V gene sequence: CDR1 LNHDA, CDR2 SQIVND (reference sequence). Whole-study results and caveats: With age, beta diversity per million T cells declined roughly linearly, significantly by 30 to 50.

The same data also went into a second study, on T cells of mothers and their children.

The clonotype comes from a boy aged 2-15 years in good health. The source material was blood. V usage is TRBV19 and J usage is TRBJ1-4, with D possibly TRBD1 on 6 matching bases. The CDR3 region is CASSWTAPTNEKLFF. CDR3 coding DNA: TGTGCCAGTAGTTGGACAGCTCCAACTAATGAAAAACTGTTTTTT. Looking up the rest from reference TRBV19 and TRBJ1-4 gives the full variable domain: DGGITQSPKYLFRKEGQNVTLSCEQNLNHDAMYWYRQDPGQGLRLIYYSQIVNDFQKGDIAEGYSVSREKKESFPLTVTSAQKNPTAFYLCASSWTAPTNEKLFFGSGTQLSVL.